Here is one T cell receptor (beta chain) with its context. Its antigen remains unknown. Data came from immunoSEQ multiplex PCR; TCRdb stores just in-frame clones and leaves some out. The repertoire holds some 71,000 clones, 91% seen once, with 14% to 15% in the top ten. The data stem from a study of OX40 agonist ivuxolimab in advanced cancers. Background on the study: Across the patients, intravenous ivuxolimab was delivered every 2 weeks at 0.01 to 10 mg/kg. Averaging roughly 60 years in age, with a range of roughly 23 to 80, the cohort was more than 75% male. Study-wide results and caveats: On average, a greater number of expanded clones characterised CD8+ T cells relative to CD4+.

V gave up 3 bases and J gave up 4 bases; unmatched junction bases: 8. This CDR3 spans 15 amino acids. Germline assignment: CDR1 SGHTA and CDR2 FQGNSA. The chain employs TRBV7-2 and TRBJ2-7; 8 nucleotides line up with TRBD1. This TCR derives from an adult with an advanced solid tumor such as melanoma, head and neck, liver or kidney cancer. This material consisted of CD4+ or CD8+ T cells sorted from blood, taken in a trial of the OX40 agonist ivuxolimab. The DNA of the CDR3 is TGTGCCAGCAGCTTTGGGGACAGGATGTATTACGAGCAGTACTTC. As protein: CASSFGDRMYYEQYF.